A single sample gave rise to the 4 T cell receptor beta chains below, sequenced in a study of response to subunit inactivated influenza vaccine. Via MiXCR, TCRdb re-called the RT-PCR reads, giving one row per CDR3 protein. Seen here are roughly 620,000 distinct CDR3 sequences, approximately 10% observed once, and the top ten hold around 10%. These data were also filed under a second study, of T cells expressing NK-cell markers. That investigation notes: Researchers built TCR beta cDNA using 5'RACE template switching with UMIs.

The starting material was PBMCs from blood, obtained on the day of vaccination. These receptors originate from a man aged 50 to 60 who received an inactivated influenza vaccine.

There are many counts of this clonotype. The CDR3 is CASSPPGQGYNEQFF. The DNA of the CDR3 is TGTGCCAGCAGTCCTCCGGGACAGGGATACAATGAGCAGTTCTTC. The rearrangement uses TRBV7-9 and TRBJ2-1, with TRBD1 matching over 9 bases. The V segment lost 6 bases and the J segment 4 bases; nucleotides outside the gene matches: 7. The CDR3 spans 15 residues. Per germline, CDR1 SEHNR and CDR2 FQNEAQ (reference sequence).

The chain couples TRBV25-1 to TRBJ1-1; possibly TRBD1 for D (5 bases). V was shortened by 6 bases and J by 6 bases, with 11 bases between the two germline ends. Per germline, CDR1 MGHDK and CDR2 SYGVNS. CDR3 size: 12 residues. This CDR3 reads CASSQGPAEAFF. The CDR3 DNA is TGTGCCAGCAGCCAGGGACCGGCTGAAGCTTTCTTT.

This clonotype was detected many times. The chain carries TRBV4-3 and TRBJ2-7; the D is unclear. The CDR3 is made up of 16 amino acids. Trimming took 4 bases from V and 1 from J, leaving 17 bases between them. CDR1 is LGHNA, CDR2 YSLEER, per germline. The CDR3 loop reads CASSRDGREGSYEQYF. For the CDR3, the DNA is TGCGCCAGCAGCCGCGACGGTAGGGAAGGGTCCTACGAGCAGTACTTC.

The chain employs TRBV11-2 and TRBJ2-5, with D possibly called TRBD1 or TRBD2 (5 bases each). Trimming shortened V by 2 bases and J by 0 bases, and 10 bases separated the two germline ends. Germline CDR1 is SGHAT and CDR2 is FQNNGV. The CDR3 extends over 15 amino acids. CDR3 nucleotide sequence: TGTGCCAGCAGCTTAAAAGGGGAGTACCAAGAGACCCAGTACTTC. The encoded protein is CASSLKGEYQETQYF.